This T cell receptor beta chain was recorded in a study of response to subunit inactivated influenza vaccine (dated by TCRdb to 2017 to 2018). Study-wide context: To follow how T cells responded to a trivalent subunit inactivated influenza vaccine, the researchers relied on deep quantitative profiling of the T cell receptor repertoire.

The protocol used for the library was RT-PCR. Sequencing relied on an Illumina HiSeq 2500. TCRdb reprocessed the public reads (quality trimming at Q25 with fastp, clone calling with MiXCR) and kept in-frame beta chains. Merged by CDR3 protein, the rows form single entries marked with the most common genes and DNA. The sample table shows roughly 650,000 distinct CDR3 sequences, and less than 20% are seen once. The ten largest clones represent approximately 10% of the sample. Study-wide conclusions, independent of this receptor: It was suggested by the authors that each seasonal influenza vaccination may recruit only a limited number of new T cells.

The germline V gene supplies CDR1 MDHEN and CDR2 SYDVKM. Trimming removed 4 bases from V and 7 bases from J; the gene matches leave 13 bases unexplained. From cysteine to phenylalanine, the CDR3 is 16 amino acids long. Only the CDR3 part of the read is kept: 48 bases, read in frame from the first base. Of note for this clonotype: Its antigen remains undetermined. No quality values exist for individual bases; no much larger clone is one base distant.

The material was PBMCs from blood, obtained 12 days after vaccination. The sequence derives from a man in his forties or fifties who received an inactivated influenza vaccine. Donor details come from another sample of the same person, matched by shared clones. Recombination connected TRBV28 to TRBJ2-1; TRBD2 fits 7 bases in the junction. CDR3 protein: CASSSPSGGPFNEQFF. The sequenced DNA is TGTGCCAGCAGTTCCCCTTCGGGAGGCCCTTTTAATGAGCAGTTCTTC.